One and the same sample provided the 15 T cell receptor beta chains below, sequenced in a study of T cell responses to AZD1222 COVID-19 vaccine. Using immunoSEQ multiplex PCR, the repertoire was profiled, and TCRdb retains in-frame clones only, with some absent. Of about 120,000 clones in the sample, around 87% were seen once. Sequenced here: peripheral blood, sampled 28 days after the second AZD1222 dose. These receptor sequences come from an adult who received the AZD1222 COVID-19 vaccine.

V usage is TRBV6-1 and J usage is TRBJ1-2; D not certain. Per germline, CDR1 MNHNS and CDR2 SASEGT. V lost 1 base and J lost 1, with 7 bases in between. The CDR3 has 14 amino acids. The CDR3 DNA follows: TGTGCCAGCAGTGAAGATCCGGGTAACTATGGCTACACCTTC. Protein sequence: CASSEDPGNYGYTF.

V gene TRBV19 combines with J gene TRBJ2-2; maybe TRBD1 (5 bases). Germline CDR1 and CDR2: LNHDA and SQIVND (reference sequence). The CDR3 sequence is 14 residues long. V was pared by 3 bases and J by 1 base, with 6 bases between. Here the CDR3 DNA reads TGTGCCAGTAGTATTGACAGGAACACCGGGGAGCTGTTTTTT. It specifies CASSIDRNTGELFF.

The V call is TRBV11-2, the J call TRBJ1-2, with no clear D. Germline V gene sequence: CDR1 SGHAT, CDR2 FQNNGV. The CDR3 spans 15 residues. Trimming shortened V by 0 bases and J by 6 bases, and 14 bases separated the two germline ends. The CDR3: CASSLDGRTEHGYTF. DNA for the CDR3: TGTGCCAGCAGCTTAGATGGGCGGACGGAGCATGGCTACACCTTC.

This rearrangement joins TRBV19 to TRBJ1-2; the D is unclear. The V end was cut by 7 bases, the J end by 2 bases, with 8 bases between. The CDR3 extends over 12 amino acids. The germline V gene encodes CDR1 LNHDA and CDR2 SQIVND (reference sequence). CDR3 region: CASNSQNYGYTF. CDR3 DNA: TGTGCCAGTAATTCACAAAACTATGGCTACACCTTC.

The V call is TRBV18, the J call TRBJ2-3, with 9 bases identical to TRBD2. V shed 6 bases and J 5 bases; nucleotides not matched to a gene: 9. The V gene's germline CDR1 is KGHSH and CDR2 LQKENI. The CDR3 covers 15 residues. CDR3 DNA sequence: TGTGCCAGCTCCGCGTCTAGCGGGGCGGTAGATACGCAGTATTTT. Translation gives CASSASSGAVDTQYF.

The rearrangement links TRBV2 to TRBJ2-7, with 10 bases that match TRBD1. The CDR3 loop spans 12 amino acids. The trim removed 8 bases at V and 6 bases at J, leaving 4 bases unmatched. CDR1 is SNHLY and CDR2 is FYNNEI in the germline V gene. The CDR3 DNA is TGTGCCAGCTGCGACAGGGGGCTCGAGCAGTACTTC. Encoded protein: CASCDRGLEQYF.

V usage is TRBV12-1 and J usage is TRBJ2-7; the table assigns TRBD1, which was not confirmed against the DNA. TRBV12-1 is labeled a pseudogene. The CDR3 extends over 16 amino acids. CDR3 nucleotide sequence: TGTGCCAGCAGCTTTGCGCAAGGGGGTGGTGGCTACGAGCAGTACTTC. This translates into CASSFAQGGGGYEQYF.

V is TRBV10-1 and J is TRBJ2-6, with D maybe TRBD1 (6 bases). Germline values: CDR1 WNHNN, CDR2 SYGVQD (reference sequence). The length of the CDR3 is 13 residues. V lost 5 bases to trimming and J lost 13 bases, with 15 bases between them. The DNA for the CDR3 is TGCGCCAGCAGTCTTCAGGGGTCCGGGGTCCTGACTTTC. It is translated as CASSLQGSGVLTF.

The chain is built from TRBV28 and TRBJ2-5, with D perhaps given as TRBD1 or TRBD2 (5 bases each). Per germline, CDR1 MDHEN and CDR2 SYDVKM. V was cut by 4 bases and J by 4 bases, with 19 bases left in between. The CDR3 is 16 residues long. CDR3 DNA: TGTGCCAGCAGTTCCCTTGGGGCAGGGACGGGAGAGACCCAGTACTTC. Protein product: CASSSLGAGTGETQYF. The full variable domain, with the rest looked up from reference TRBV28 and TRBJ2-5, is DVKVTQSSRYLVKRTGEKVFLECVQDMDHENMFWYRQDPGLGLRLIYFSYDVKMKEKGDIPEGYSVSREKKERFSLILESASTNQTSMYLCASSSLGAGTGETQYFGPGTRLLVL.

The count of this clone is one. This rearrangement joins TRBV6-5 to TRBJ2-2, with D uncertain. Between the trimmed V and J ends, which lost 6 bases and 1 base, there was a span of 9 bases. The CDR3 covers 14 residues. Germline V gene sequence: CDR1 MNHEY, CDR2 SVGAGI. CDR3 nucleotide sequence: TGTGCCAGCAGCCTGGTGGGGAACACCGGGGAGCTGTTTTTT. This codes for CASSLVGNTGELFF.

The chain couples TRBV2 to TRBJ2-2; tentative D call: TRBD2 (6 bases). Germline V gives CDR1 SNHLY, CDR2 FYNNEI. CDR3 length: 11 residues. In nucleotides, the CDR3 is TGTGGCGGGGAGAACACCGGGGAGCTGTTTTTT. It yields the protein CGGENTGELFF.

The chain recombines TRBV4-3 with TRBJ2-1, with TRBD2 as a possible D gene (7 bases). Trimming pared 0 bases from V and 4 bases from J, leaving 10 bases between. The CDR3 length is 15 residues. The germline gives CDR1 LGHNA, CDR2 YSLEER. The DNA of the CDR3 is TGCGCCAGCAGCCAAGAGGGGGGGGCGTACAATGAGCAGTTCTTC. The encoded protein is CASSQEGGAYNEQFF.

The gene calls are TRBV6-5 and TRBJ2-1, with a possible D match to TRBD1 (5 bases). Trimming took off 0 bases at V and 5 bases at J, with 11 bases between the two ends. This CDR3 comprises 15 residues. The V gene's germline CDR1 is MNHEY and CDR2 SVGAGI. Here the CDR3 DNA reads TGTGCCAGCAGTTACTCGAGGACAAGGAACAATGAGCAGTTCTTC. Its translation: CASSYSRTRNNEQFF.

The CDR3 loop reads CASSKTGAQETQYF. The CDR3 DNA reads TGTGCCAGCAGCAAGACAGGCGCCCAAGAGACCCAGTACTTC. The chain uses TRBV21-1 and TRBJ2-5; no check of the table's D call, TRBD1, against the DNA was made. TRBV21-1 is a pseudogene. CDR3 size: 14 residues.

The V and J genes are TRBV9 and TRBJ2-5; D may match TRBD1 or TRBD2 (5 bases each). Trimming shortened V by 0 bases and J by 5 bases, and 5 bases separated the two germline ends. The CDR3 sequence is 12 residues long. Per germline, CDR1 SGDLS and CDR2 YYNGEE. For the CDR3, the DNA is TGTGCCAGCAGCGTAGGGGGGGAGACCCAGTACTTC. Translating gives CASSVGGETQYF.